This T cell receptor beta chain was captured by sequencing in a study of blood T cell repertoires in COVID-19. Study overall: Acute and convalescent COVID-19 specimens originated in the United States, Italy and Spain. PBMCs, B-cell-depleted T cells, or T cells were the source of the cDNA or gDNA that made up the material.

Germline V gene lookup returns CDR1 KGHDR and CDR2 SFDVKD. This CDR3 is built from 17 residues. Deletions cut 0 bases from V and 2 bases from J, with 14 bases between. Per the original methods: Estimated nucleated cell counts came from reference gene primer amplification. Profiling relied on immunoSEQ multiplex PCR, and the TCRdb table lists in-frame clones only, not all of them. V and J calls and clone size are copied from that table; D and trimming were computed from the DNA. The sample consists of about 46,000 clones, less than 85% of them appearing once. The rearrangement uses TRBV24-1 and TRBJ2-3, with a tentative D call TRBD1 (6 bases). Sequenced material: peripheral blood. The TCR sequence derives from a man aged 55 to 70 with acute or convalescent COVID-19. The CDR3 DNA follows: TGTGCCACCAGTGATTTGAGGACAGTGGACTCCACAGATACGCAGTATTTT. Amino acid sequence: CATSDLRTVDSTDTQYF.